What follows are 27 T cell receptor beta chains derived from one specimen sequenced in a study of STAT5B mutations in CD4+ large granular lymphocyte leukemia. TCRdb's table, derived via immunoSEQ multiplex PCR, lists solely in-frame clones and lacks some. The profile shows tens of thousands of clones, 82% of them singletons. The sequenced sample was CD4+ T cells from blood buffy coats. All receptors come from a human donor in good health.

The genes are TRBV10-3 and TRBJ1-5; the D gene is possibly TRBD1 (6 bases). The CDR3 sequence is 13 residues long. The germline V gene has CDR1 ENHRY and CDR2 SYGVKD. Trimming cost V 2 bases and J 7 bases, with 9 bases left between them. DNA of the CDR3: TGTGCCATCAGTGAGAGGGGGTCACAGCCCCAGCATTTT. Amino acid sequence: CAISERGSQPQHF.

This chain connects TRBV27 to TRBJ2-1; a weak D match, TRBD1 (5 bases). The CDR3 runs 16 residues. CDR1 MNHEY and CDR2 SMNVEV come from the germline V gene (reference sequence). The germline V and J ends were trimmed by 5 bases and 5 bases, with 19 bases remaining between them. CDR3 DNA: TGTGCCAGCAGTGGAAGATATGGGGCAGGGAACAATGAGCAGTTCTTC. Protein product: CASSGRYGAGNNEQFF.

This clone was recorded once. This chain joins TRBV5-1 and TRBJ1-3; D possibly corresponds to TRBD1 (5 bases). CDR1 and CDR2 (germline): SGHRS, YFSETQ. The V end was cut by 0 bases, the J end by 4 bases, with 8 bases between. There are 14 residues in the CDR3. CDR3 residues: CASSLAGYGNTIYF. The DNA for the CDR3 is TGCGCCAGCAGCTTGGCAGGGTACGGAAACACCATATATTTT.

The V call is TRBV5-6, the J call TRBJ1-2, with TRBD1 matching 9 bases. The length of the CDR3 is 14 residues. The V segment lost 4 bases and the J segment 5 bases; nucleotides outside the gene matches: 6. Germline V lookup: CDR1 SGHDT, CDR2 YYEEEE. This CDR3 reads CASSTRDRVYGYTF. The CDR3 nucleotides are TGTGCCAGCAGCACCCGGGACAGGGTGTATGGCTACACCTTC.

This chain links TRBV5-1 with TRBJ1-2, with D perhaps TRBD1 (5 bases). V dropped 4 bases and J dropped 4 bases, with 14 bases sitting between them. The V gene's germline CDR1 is SGHRS and CDR2 YFSETQ. This CDR3 has 14 amino acids. In nucleotides, the CDR3 is TGCGCCAGCAGCCCGGAAGGGACTTCCTATGGCTACACCTTC. It yields the protein CASSPEGTSYGYTF.

The table lists this clone with a few counts. The rearrangement links TRBV7-9 to TRBJ2-7; unclear D gene. The germline V gene encodes CDR1 SEHNR and CDR2 FQNEAQ (reference sequence). V was shortened by 5 bases and J by 3 bases, with 5 bases between the two germline ends. CDR3 length equals 11 residues. CDR3 sequence (DNA): TGTGCCAGCAGCCAACTCTACGAGCAGTACTTC. It specifies CASSQLYEQYF.

V is TRBV5-1 and J is TRBJ2-3, with D possibly being TRBD1 (6 bases). The germline V gene encodes CDR1 SGHRS and CDR2 YFSETQ. Trimming left V 7 bases short and J 2 bases short, with 14 bases between. CDR3 length: 14 amino acids. The CDR3 loop is CASGQQGPTDTQYF. The CDR3 nucleotides read TGCGCCAGCGGGCAACAGGGACCCACAGATACGCAGTATTTT.

The genes are TRBV28 and TRBJ1-3; D remains unclear. Trimming left V 7 bases short and J 0 bases short, with 13 bases between. This CDR3 has 15 amino acids. CDR1 MDHEN and CDR2 SYDVKM come from the germline V gene. The CDR3 reads CASNPVGSSGNTIYF. CDR3 nucleotide sequence: TGTGCCAGCAACCCGGTCGGGAGCTCTGGAAACACCATATATTTT.

This clone was seen a handful of times. The CDR3, as DNA: TGTGCCAGCAGCAAAGCGGGACTAGGGCGTTACAATGAGCAGTTCTTC. It codes for CASSKAGLGRYNEQFF. V is TRBV14 and J is TRBJ2-1; TRBD2 matches at 8 bases. The ends lost 5 bases at V and 4 bases at J; junction bases unmatched: 10. This CDR3 is 16 amino acids long. The germline V gene encodes CDR1 SGHDN and CDR2 FVKESK.

This chain links TRBV7-9 with TRBJ1-1; D gene ambiguous. The germline CDR1 and CDR2 sequences are SEHNR and FQNEAQ (reference sequence). V lost 0 bases to trimming and J lost 3 bases, with 14 bases between them. The CDR3 loop spans 16 amino acids. The CDR3 spells CASSLAEAGGDTEAFF. The CDR3 DNA reads as TGTGCCAGCAGCTTAGCTGAGGCAGGCGGCGACACTGAAGCTTTCTTT.

The gene calls are TRBV15 and TRBJ1-2; D not resolved. Germline assignment: CDR1 LNHNV and CDR2 YYDKDF (reference sequence). V was cut by 3 bases and J by 1 base, with 3 bases left in between. The CDR3 is 12 residues long. CDR3 in amino acids: CATSRHNYGYTF. For the CDR3, the DNA is TGTGCCACCAGCAGGCATAACTATGGCTACACCTTC.

This clone has more than one count but fewer than ten. The chain couples TRBV10-3 to TRBJ1-2; possible D gene TRBD1, 5 bases. Germline CDR1 reads ENHRY; CDR2 reads SYGVKD. The CDR3 consists of 12 residues. V was pared by 10 bases and J by 5 bases, with 14 bases between. The CDR3: CATRRDPYGYTF. CDR3 in DNA: TGTGCCACTCGCAGGGATCCTTATGGCTACACCTTC.

V is TRBV29-1 and J is TRBJ1-1; TRBD1 is a possible D gene (6 bases). V gave up 7 bases and J gave up 2 bases, with 11 bases separating them. The length of the CDR3 is 12 residues. Germline CDR1 SQVTM, CDR2 ANQGSEA. The chain's CDR3 is CSGRQANTEAFF. The CDR3 region has the DNA TGCAGCGGTCGACAGGCCAACACTGAAGCTTTCTTT.

The chain employs TRBV5-5 and TRBJ2-7; TRBD1 matches at 9 bases. V shed 5 bases, J shed 3 bases, and the junction held 6 bases outside the gene matches. The CDR3 runs 14 residues. Germline lookup yields CDR1 SGHKS and CDR2 YYEKEE (reference sequence). The CDR3 region has the DNA TGTGCCAGCAGTCGAAGGACAGGGGACTACGAGCAGTACTTC. The encoded protein is CASSRRTGDYEQYF.

This clone was seen a single time. This sequence joins TRBV11-2 and TRBJ2-1; 14 bases are shared with TRBD2. The CDR3 is 19 amino acids. The germline CDR1 and CDR2 sequences are SGHAT and FQNNGV. After removal of 5 bases from V and 6 bases from J, the junction contained 15 bases not matched to a gene. The CDR3 sequence is CASSGGGTSGSWSGNEQFF. CDR3 nucleotide sequence: TGTGCCAGCAGCGGTGGGGGGACTAGCGGGAGTTGGTCGGGCAATGAGCAGTTCTTC.

In nucleotides, the CDR3 is TGTGCCAGCAAGGGACTAGCGAGAAACACAGATACGCAGTATTTT. As protein: CASKGLARNTDTQYF. The V call is TRBV27, the J call TRBJ2-3; 10 bases map to TRBD2. After removal of 7 bases from V and 2 bases from J, the junction contained 6 bases not matched to a gene. Germline values: CDR1 MNHEY, CDR2 SMNVEV (reference sequence). The CDR3 has 15 residues.

This chain links TRBV27 with TRBJ2-5, with 10 bases identical to TRBD1. The junction had 7 bases not matched to a gene; V was cut back by 4 bases and J by 5 bases. The length of the CDR3 is 15 residues. CDR1 MNHEY and CDR2 SMNVEV come from the germline V gene (reference sequence). CDR3 DNA: TGTGCCAGCAGTTCGGGGACAGGGGTATGGGAGACCCAGTACTTC. It yields the protein CASSSGTGVWETQYF.

The V gene is TRBV5-5, the J gene TRBJ1-1, with TRBD1 matching 7 bases. V trimming: 3 bases; J trimming: 0 bases; junction bases outside the gene matches: 8. This CDR3 has 16 amino acids. Germline V gives CDR1 SGHKS, CDR2 YYEKEE (reference sequence). For the CDR3, the DNA is TGTGCCAGCAGCTCACAAGCGACAGGGATGAACACTGAAGCTTTCTTT. Encoded protein: CASSSQATGMNTEAFF.

This clone has more than one count but fewer than ten. This chain uses TRBV2 with TRBJ1-4, with D possibly TRBD1 on 5 matching bases. The germline gives CDR1 SNHLY, CDR2 FYNNEI. There are 14 residues in the CDR3. V lost 1 base to trimming and J lost 3 bases, with 6 bases between them. The CDR3 coding sequence is TGTGCCAGCAGTGAAGTGGGGGCTAATGAAAAACTGTTTTTT. Amino acid sequence: CASSEVGANEKLFF.

The chain uses TRBV27 and TRBJ2-5, with 9 bases matching TRBD1. V lost 6 bases and J lost 2; bases outside the gene matches: 4. Germline CDR1 and CDR2: MNHEY and SMNVEV (reference sequence). The CDR3 spans 14 residues. CDR3 bases: TGTGCCAGCAGGGGGACAGGGCCTCAAGAGACCCAGTACTTC. Its translation is CASRGTGPQETQYF.

V gene TRBV7-2 combines with J gene TRBJ2-7; 10 bases fit TRBD1. Germline V gene data show CDR1 as SGHTA and CDR2 as FQGNSA. The CDR3 totals 15 residues. V was clipped by 5 bases and J by 2 bases; unmatched bases: 6. The chain's CDR3 is CASSPGGTGAYEQYF. For the CDR3, the DNA is TGTGCCAGCAGCCCCGGTGGGACAGGGGCCTACGAGCAGTACTTC.

This clone was observed a single time. This chain joins TRBV5-8 and TRBJ1-5, with D unclear. V gave up 1 base and J gave up 6 bases, with 5 bases separating them. This CDR3 is built from 12 residues. The germline CDR1 and CDR2 sequences are SGHTS and YDEGEE. CDR3 sequence reads: CASSLLSQPQHF. As DNA, the CDR3 is TGTGCCAGCAGCTTGTTAAGTCAGCCCCAGCATTTT.

The rearrangement uses TRBV14 and TRBJ1-2; 7 nucleotides match TRBD1. V lost 5 bases, J lost 4 bases, and 7 bases stayed unmatched. CDR3 length: 14 amino acids. The germline gives CDR1 SGHDN, CDR2 FVKESK. CDR3 sequence: CASSADRTSYGYTF. CDR3 sequence (DNA): TGTGCCAGCAGCGCGGACAGGACTTCCTATGGCTACACCTTC.

This clone has a handful of counts. V gene TRBV7-9 combines with J gene TRBJ2-7; the match to TRBD2 covers 15 bases. The CDR3 extends over 16 amino acids. Trimming took 4 bases from V and 7 from J; bases not matched to a gene: 8. Per the germline V gene, CDR1 is SEHNR and CDR2 is FQNEAQ (reference sequence). CDR3 coding DNA: TGTGCCAGCAGCTACGGGACTAGCGGGAGGCTGGAGGAGCAGTACTTC. Amino acid sequence: CASSYGTSGRLEEQYF.

The rearrangement joins TRBV19 to TRBJ2-2; tentatively, D is TRBD2 (6 bases). The CDR3 contains 14 residues. V was pared by 10 bases and J by 0 bases, with 12 bases between. Germline V gene sequence: CDR1 LNHDA, CDR2 SQIVND (reference sequence). CDR3 loop: CATGRQSNTGELFF. Written as DNA, the CDR3 is TGTGCCACCGGGAGACAATCGAACACCGGGGAGCTGTTTTTT. Based on the CDR3 plus reference TRBV19 and TRBJ2-2, the full variable domain is DGGITQSPKYLFRKEGQNVTLSCEQNLNHDAMYWYRQDPGQGLRLIYYSQIVNDFQKGDIAEGYSVSREKKESFPLTVTSAQKNPTAFYLCATGRQSNTGELFFGEGSRLTVL.

This chain links TRBV15 with TRBJ2-1; D is perhaps TRBD2 (7 bases). V was pared by 3 bases and J by 0 bases, with 15 bases between. CDR3 length: 17 residues. Germline CDR1 LNHNV, CDR2 YYDKDF (reference sequence). The DNA of the CDR3 is TGTGCCACCAGCAGGGGCGTGAGGGGGGGCTCCTACAATGAGCAGTTCTTC. Residues: CATSRGVRGGSYNEQFF.

The J gene is TRBJ1-2, the V gene TRBV2; tentative D call: TRBD1 (5 bases). V lost 0 bases to trimming and J lost 7 bases, with 15 bases between them. The CDR3 consists of 15 residues. The germline gives CDR1 SNHLY, CDR2 FYNNEI. The CDR3 bases are TGTGCCAGCAGTGAAGCCGAGTGGGGGACCGGTGGCTACACCTTC. Amino acid sequence: CASSEAEWGTGGYTF.